A single sample is the source of the 20 T cell receptor beta chains below, sequenced in a study of HIV-infected patients and healthy controls. One entry per CDR3 protein results from TCRdb running MiXCR on the 5' RACE reads. Counted here are about 64,000 distinct CDR3 sequences, roughly a fifth occurring once; the ten biggest clones make up 1.4%. What was sequenced was CD4+ T cells from blood. All receptors derive from a human donor in good health.

The J gene is TRBJ1-1, the V gene TRBV10-3, with TRBD1 matching over 7 bases. V shed 11 bases, J shed 4 bases, and the junction held 7 bases outside the gene matches. The CDR3 loop spans 12 amino acids. The germline gives CDR1 ENHRY, CDR2 SYGVKD. The CDR3 DNA reads as TGTGCCGCCACAGGGGTCAGCACTGAAGCTTTCTTT. Translation gives CAATGVSTEAFF.

This clonotype was detected a few times. The rearrangement joins TRBV18 to TRBJ1-1; D call uncertain. Per germline, CDR1 KGHSH and CDR2 LQKENI. This CDR3 is built from 16 residues. The V and J ends lost 3 bases and 1 base respectively, with 15 bases between them. DNA for the CDR3: TGTGCCAGCTCACCGCTCAACCTTCTGGGGAACACTGAAGCTTTCTTT. Protein sequence: CASSPLNLLGNTEAFF.

The CDR3 loop is CASSSSGTGLQPQHF. The CDR3 coding sequence is TGTGCCAGCAGCAGCAGTGGGACAGGGCTGCAGCCCCAGCATTTT. The V gene is TRBV9, the J gene TRBJ1-5, with 9 bases lining up with TRBD1. The ends lost 4 bases at V and 7 bases at J; junction bases unmatched: 9. The CDR3 totals 15 residues. Germline values: CDR1 SGDLS, CDR2 YYNGEE. Full variable domain (missing parts from reference TRBV9 and TRBJ1-5): DSGVTQTPKHLITATGQRVTLRCSPRSGDLSVYWYQQSLDQGLQFLIQYYNGEERAKGNILERFSAQQFPDLHSELNLSSLELGDSALYFCASSSSGTGLQPQHFGDGTRLSIL.

This clonotype came up many times. V usage is TRBV4-1 and J usage is TRBJ2-3; 12 nucleotides match TRBD2. The CDR3 has 16 residues. Germline-derived CDR1 and CDR2 are MGHRA and YSYEKL. Germline trimming cut 5 bases from V and 6 bases from J; bases unmatched to any gene: 9. CDR3 amino acids: CASSVGPTSGSDTQYF. CDR3 DNA sequence: TGCGCCAGCAGCGTAGGTCCGACTAGCGGGAGCGATACGCAGTATTTT.

V gene TRBV19 combines with J gene TRBJ1-2; possible D gene TRBD1, 5 bases. V was cut by 5 bases and J by 8 bases, with 21 bases left in between. This CDR3 contains 15 residues. The germline gives CDR1 LNHDA, CDR2 SQIVND (reference sequence). This CDR3 reads CASSDRGWGVDGYTF. CDR3 DNA: TGTGCCAGTAGTGACCGAGGGTGGGGCGTTGACGGCTACACCTTC.

This clonotype was seen a handful of times. The chain couples TRBV7-2 to TRBJ1-1, with 7 positions matching TRBD1. With 3 bases clipped from V and 0 bases from J, the junction kept 1 base outside the gene matches. From germline, CDR1 is SGHTA and CDR2 FQGNSA. This CDR3 has 14 residues. The CDR3 sequence: CASSLTGMNTEAFF. The CDR3 DNA sequence: TGTGCCAGCAGCTTGACAGGGATGAACACTGAAGCTTTCTTT.

This clonotype showed up just once. The chain recombines TRBV12-3 or TRBV12-4 with TRBJ1-5, with 9 bases aligning to TRBD1. The V segment lost 1 base and the J segment 6 bases; nucleotides outside the gene matches: 4. The CDR3 sequence is 15 residues long. The CDR3 here is CASSLDRGRGQPQHF. For the CDR3, the DNA is TGTGCCAGCAGTTTAGACAGGGGGCGCGGTCAGCCCCAGCATTTT.

This clonotype was seen many times. This chain uses TRBV4-3 with TRBJ1-4, with 7 bases lining up with TRBD1. In germline, CDR1 is LGHNA, CDR2 YSLEER. With V trimmed by 0 bases and J by 4 bases, 2 bases remained unmatched. This CDR3 spans 15 amino acids. This chain's CDR3 is CASSQEGQVNEKLFF. The CDR3 DNA reads as TGCGCCAGCAGCCAAGAAGGACAGGTTAATGAAAAACTGTTTTTT.

The rearrangement links TRBV19 to TRBJ2-1; D tentatively fits TRBD1 or TRBD2 (5 bases each). Trimming stripped 6 bases from V and 0 bases from J, with 9 bases between. Per the germline V gene, CDR1 is LNHDA and CDR2 is SQIVND (reference sequence). The CDR3 runs 14 residues. CDR3 protein: CASRGTPSYNEQFF. CDR3 nucleotide sequence: TGTGCCAGTAGGGGGACCCCCTCCTACAATGAGCAGTTCTTC.

There are a few counts of this clonotype. The chain uses TRBV5-6 and TRBJ1-2; 7 bases agree with TRBD1. The CDR3 consists of 15 residues. CDR1 and CDR2 from the germline V gene are SGHDT and YYEEEE. V lost 0 bases to trimming and J lost 5 bases; unmatched junction nucleotides: 7. As DNA, the CDR3 is TGTGCCAGCAGCTTGGGGGGACAGATTATTTATGGCTACACCTTC. Its translation: CASSLGGQIIYGYTF.

The chain employs TRBV2 and TRBJ1-3, with unresolved D. Germline V gives CDR1 SNHLY, CDR2 FYNNEI. This CDR3 has 16 residues. Trimming cost V 2 bases and J 0 bases, with 11 bases left between them. CDR3 sequence (DNA): TGTGCCAGCAGTGAAAGGCCGGGCCTCTCTGGAAACACCATATATTTT. Encoded protein: CASSERPGLSGNTIYF.

This clonotype showed up many times. The rearrangement uses TRBV5-6 and TRBJ2-7; D is possibly TRBD1 (6 bases). The V and J ends lost 4 bases and 3 bases respectively, with 11 bases between them. Germline values: CDR1 SGHDT, CDR2 YYEEEE. This CDR3 has 13 residues. The CDR3 coding sequence is TGTGCCAGCAGCCCAGACAGGAGCTACGAGCAGTACTTC. This codes for CASSPDRSYEQYF.

This clonotype was counted ten times or more. The CDR3 DNA follows: TGTGCCAGCAGACTTCCGGGACAGGGGGTACCGCAGTATTTT. It encodes CASRLPGQGVPQYF. The chain is built from TRBV27 and TRBJ2-3, with 11 bases matching TRBD1. V lost 6 bases to trimming and J lost 10 bases; unmatched junction nucleotides: 9. Germline values: CDR1 MNHEY, CDR2 SMNVEV (reference sequence). The CDR3 totals 14 residues.

The chain combines TRBV20-1 with TRBJ2-1; 11 bases agree with TRBD2. V lost 0 bases, J lost 8 bases, and 9 bases stayed unmatched. Germline CDR1 DFQATT, CDR2 SNEGSKA (reference sequence). The CDR3 runs to 16 residues. CDR3 bases: TGCAGTGCTAGAGATCCCGTAGCGGGGGGGGGGGATGAGCAGTTCTTC. Its protein is CSARDPVAGGGDEQFF.

This clonotype has just a few counts. The chain employs TRBV6-5 and TRBJ1-2; D possibly corresponds to TRBD1 (5 bases). Germline loops: CDR1 MNHEY, CDR2 SVGAGI. This CDR3 spans 13 amino acids. The ends were cut back, 6 bases at V and 5 bases at J, with 13 bases in the middle. CDR3 region: CASRTDTGYGYTF. CDR3 coding DNA: TGTGCCAGCAGGACAGATACAGGTTATGGCTACACCTTC.

The table lists this clonotype with a few counts. The J gene is TRBJ2-5, the V gene TRBV6-1; 9 nucleotides align to TRBD1. CDR3 size: 14 residues. V shed 6 bases, J shed 5 bases, and the junction held 7 bases outside the gene matches. CDR1 is MNHNS, CDR2 SASEGT, per germline. For the CDR3, the DNA is TGTGCCAGCAGCACGCACGGGACAGGGGAGACCCAGTACTTC. Translated, it gives CASSTHGTGETQYF.

J is TRBJ2-2 and V is TRBV30; 13 bases fit TRBD2. V lost 3 bases, J lost 0 bases, and 7 bases stayed unmatched. The germline V gene has CDR1 GTSNPN and CDR2 SVGIG (reference sequence). The CDR3 consists of 18 residues. The CDR3 sequence: CAWSRLAGGPTNTGELFF. CDR3 in DNA: TGTGCCTGGAGCAGACTAGCGGGGGGCCCAACGAACACCGGGGAGCTGTTTTTT.

The chain recombines TRBV11-1 with TRBJ1-6; D is undetermined. CDR1 is SGHAT and CDR2 is FQDESV in the germline V gene (reference sequence). The CDR3 runs to 16 residues. V shed 6 bases and J shed 0 bases, with 12 bases lying between them. The chain's CDR3 is CASRSTAVSYNSPLHF. DNA of the CDR3: TGTGCCAGCAGGTCGACTGCCGTCTCCTATAATTCACCCCTCCACTTT.

A few counts support this clonotype. The chain has TRBV4-1 and TRBJ2-2; a possible D gene is TRBD1 (5 bases). Germline V gene data show CDR1 as MGHRA and CDR2 as YSYEKL. The ends were cut back, 0 bases at V and 4 bases at J, with 9 bases in the middle. The CDR3 has 15 residues. In DNA form, the CDR3 reads TGCGCCAGCAGCCAAGAAACAGGTGGCACCGGGGAGCTGTTTTTT. It is translated as CASSQETGGTGELFF.

In this sample, this clonotype turned up many times. This rearrangement joins TRBV6-5 to TRBJ2-7, with a tentative D call TRBD1 (6 bases). V was clipped by 6 bases and J by 2 bases, with 14 bases between them. This CDR3 has 14 residues. Germline V gives CDR1 MNHEY, CDR2 SVGAGI. The chain's CDR3 is CASSRTAGTYEQYF. Here the CDR3 DNA reads TGTGCCAGCAGCCGGACAGCAGGAACCTACGAGCAGTACTTC.